A selection of T cell receptor beta chains follows, all from one sample in a study of cytomegalovirus exposure and HLA in healthy donors. Clones were read by immunoSEQ multiplex PCR, and TCRdb kept only the in-frame ones, dropping some. The sample carries roughly 100,000 clones, around 80% recorded once. Material for sequencing was PBMCs. These receptors originate from a woman in her thirties or forties in good health and CMV-seronegative. The CDR3 runs from the conserved cysteine through the conserved F or W. D genes are given only for firm matches. Size tells how often a clone was seen (once, few, many) or the class of an expanded clone, and some rows leave it out.

D	V	J	size	DNA	CDR3
TRBD2	TRBV5-8	TRBJ2-1	.	TGTGCCAGCAGTCAACGTGGTAGCGGGAGGCCTAACAATGAGCAGTTCTTC	CASSQRGSGRPNNEQFF
TRBD1	TRBV11-2	TRBJ2-3	.	TGTGCCAGCAGCTTCACCCCGACAGGGGGGACAGATACGCAGTATTTT	CASSFTPTGGTDTQYF
.	TRBV7-6	TRBJ2-5	.	TGTGCCAGCAGTCTAGCGAGAGGGGGGGGAGAGACCCAGTACTTC	CASSLARGGGETQYF
.	TRBV21-1	TRBJ1-5	.	TGTGCCAGCAGCAAAGATTGGTTTAGTAAGACAGGAGTTAATCAGCCCCAGCATTTT	CASSKDWFSKTGVNQPQHF
TRBD1	TRBV5-4	TRBJ2-5	.	TGTGCCAGCAGCAAGAAACAGGGGCAAGAGACCCAGTACTTC	CASSKKQGQETQYF
.	TRBV2	TRBJ1-5	.	TGTGCCAGCAGTGAAGCCTATAGAGTAGGAGGTCAGCCCCAGCATTTT	CASSEAYRVGGQPQHF
.	TRBV29-1	TRBJ2-7	.	TGCAGCGTTGTTGGGGGGGCCCCCTACGAGCAGTACTTC	CSVVGGAPYEQYF
TRBD2	TRBV5-1	TRBJ2-1	few	TGCGCCAGCAGCTCGACGGGAGGGAGTAATGAGCAGTTCTTC	CASSSTGGSNEQFF
TRBD1	TRBV18	TRBJ1-1	.	TGTGCCAGCTCACCCCTGATGCAGGGGGACACTGAAGCTTTCTTT	CASSPLMQGDTEAFF
.	TRBV7-8	TRBJ1-5	.	TGTGCCAGCAGCTCACACTTTACAGGGTATAGCAATCAGCCCCAGCATTTT	CASSSHFTGYSNQPQHF
.	TRBV5-1	TRBJ2-2	.	TGCGCCAGCAGCCCGAGAATTGCGAACACCGGGGAGCTGTTTTTT	CASSPRIANTGELFF
.	TRBV9	TRBJ1-2	few	TGTGCCAGCAGCGTAGAAGGACAGCCCGGGGTGAAAGGCTACACCTTC	CASSVEGQPGVKGYTF
TRBD1	TRBV27	TRBJ1-1	.	TGTGCCAGCAGTTTAATGCCAGGGGGCATTTGGGTCACTGAAGCTTTCTTT	CASSLMPGGIWVTEAFF
.	TRBV28	TRBJ2-5	.	TGTGCCAGCAAACCAGGGGGAACCGGGGGGACCCAGTACTTC	CASKPGGTGGTQYF
.	TRBV2	TRBJ2-2	few	TGTGCCAGCAGTAACGCTGCACGGACCGGGGAGCTGTTTTTT	CASSNAARTGELFF
TRBD1	TRBV5-1	TRBJ1-2	.	TGCGCCAGCAGCTTGGCCCTGGGACAGGGAGACGGCTACACCTTC	CASSLALGQGDGYTF
TRBD1	TRBV15	TRBJ1-1	.	TGTGCCACCAGCAGGAATAGACAGGGGCAAATCTGGACTGAAGCTTTCTTT	CATSRNRQGQIWTEAFF
.	TRBV5-1	TRBJ1-1	.	TGCGCCAGCAGCTTGATGGGGATGGGGGGAGGGCCGAACACTGAAGCTTTCTTT	CASSLMGMGGGPNTEAFF
.	TRBV7-6	TRBJ2-5	.	TGTGCCAGCAGCTTAAACCGGGGTTCAGGAGGGGTGACCCAGTACTTC	CASSLNRGSGGVTQYF
TRBD1	TRBV7-9	TRBJ1-4	.	TGTGCCAGCAGCTTGGGTCAGGGGGGTGAAAAACTGTTTTTT	CASSLGQGGEKLFF